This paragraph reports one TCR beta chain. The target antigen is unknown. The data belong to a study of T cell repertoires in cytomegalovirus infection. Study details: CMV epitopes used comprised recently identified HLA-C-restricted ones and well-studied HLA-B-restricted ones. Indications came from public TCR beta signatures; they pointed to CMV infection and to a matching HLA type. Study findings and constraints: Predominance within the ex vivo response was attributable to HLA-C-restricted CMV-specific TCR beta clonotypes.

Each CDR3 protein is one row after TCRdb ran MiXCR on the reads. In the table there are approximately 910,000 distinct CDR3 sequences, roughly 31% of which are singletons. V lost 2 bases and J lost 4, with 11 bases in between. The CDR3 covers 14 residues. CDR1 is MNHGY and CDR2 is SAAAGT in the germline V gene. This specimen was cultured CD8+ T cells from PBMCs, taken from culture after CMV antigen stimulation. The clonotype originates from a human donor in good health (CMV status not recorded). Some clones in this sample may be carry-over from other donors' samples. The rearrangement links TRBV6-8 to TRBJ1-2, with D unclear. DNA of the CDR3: TGTGCCAGCAGTTACGGTTCCGTTTTCTATGGCTACACCTTC. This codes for CASSYGSVFYGYTF.